This T cell receptor (beta chain) was sequenced during a study of blood T cells in healthy people across ages. The authors ran a second PCR of about 7 to 11 cycles using a sample-barcoded 5' primer and a J-beta primer mix. TCRdb re-called the 5' RACE reads with MiXCR, one entry per CDR3 protein. In the table there are some 790,000 distinct CDR3 sequences, less than 35% of which are singletons. The study's findings and limits: Because donor CMV status was unknown, expanded clonotype changes were possibly confounded. Among T cells, TCR beta diversity per million cells dropped roughly linearly as age rose.

To note about this clonotype: Its antigen is not known.

This clonotype was sampled from a woman of 80 years or more in good health. Specimen: blood.

The CDR3 region is CASSEAGIVRAEAFF. The CDR3, as DNA: TGTGCCAGCAGTGAAGCGGGAATTGTGCGCGCTGAAGCTTTCTTT. The rearrangement links TRBV6-1 to TRBJ1-1, with unresolved D. The CDR3 sequence is 15 residues long. The V gene's germline CDR1 is MNHNS and CDR2 SASEGT. Trimming took 0 bases from V and 6 from J, leaving 14 bases between them.